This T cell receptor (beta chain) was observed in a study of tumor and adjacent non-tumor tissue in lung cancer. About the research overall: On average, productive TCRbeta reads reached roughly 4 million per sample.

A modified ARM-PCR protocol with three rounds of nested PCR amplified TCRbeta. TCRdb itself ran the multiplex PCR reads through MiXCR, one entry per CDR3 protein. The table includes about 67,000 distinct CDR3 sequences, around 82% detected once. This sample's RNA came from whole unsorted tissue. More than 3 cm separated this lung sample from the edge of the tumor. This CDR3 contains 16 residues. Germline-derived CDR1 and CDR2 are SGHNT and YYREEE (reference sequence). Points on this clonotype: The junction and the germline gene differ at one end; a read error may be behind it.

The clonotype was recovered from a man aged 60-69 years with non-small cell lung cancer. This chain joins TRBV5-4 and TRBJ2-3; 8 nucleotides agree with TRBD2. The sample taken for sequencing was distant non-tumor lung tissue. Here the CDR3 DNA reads TGTGCCAGCAGCTCTATCAAGCGGGAGTCGGGAGATACACAGTATTTT. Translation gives CASSSIKRESGDTQYF.